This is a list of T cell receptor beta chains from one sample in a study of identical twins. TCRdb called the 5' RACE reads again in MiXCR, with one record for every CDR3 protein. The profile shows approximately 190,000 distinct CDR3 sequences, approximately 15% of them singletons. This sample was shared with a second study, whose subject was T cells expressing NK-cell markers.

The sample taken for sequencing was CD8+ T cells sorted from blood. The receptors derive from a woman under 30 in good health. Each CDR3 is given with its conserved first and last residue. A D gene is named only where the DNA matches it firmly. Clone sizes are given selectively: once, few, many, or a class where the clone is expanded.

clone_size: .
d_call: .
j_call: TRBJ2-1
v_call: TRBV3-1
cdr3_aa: CASSQGQGYVNNEQFF
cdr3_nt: TGTGCCAGCAGCCAAGGCCAGGGCTATGTAAACAATGAGCAGTTCTTC

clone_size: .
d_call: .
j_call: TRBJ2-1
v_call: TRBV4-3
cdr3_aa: CASSKGIPVDNEQFF
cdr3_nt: TGCGCCAGCAGCAAAGGGATTCCCGTTGACAATGAGCAGTTCTTC

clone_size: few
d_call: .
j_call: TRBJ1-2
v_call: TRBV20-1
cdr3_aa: CSARGIPDGYTF
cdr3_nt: TGCAGTGCTAGAGGGATTCCCGATGGCTACACCTTC

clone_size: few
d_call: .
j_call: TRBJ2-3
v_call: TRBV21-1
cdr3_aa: CASSKGGTASTDTQYF
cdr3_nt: TGTGCCAGCAGCAAAGGGGGGACGGCGAGCACAGATACGCAGTATTTT

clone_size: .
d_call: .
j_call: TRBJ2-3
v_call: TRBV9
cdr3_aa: CASSVETSTDTQYF
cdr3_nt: TGTGCCAGCAGCGTAGAAACCAGCACAGATACGCAGTATTTT

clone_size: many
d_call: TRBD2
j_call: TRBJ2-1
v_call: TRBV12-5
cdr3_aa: CASGLPSGGAYEQFF
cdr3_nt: TGTGCTAGTGGTTTGCCCAGCGGGGGGGCTTATGAGCAGTTCTTC

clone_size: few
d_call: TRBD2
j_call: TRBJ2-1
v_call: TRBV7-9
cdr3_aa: CASSFGLAHNEQFF
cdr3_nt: TGTGCCAGCAGCTTCGGACTAGCGCACAATGAGCAGTTCTTC

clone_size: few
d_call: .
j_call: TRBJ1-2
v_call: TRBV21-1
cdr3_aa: CASSKGGIANYGYTF
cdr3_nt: TGTGCCAGCAGCAAAGGTGGGATAGCTAACTATGGCTACACCTTC

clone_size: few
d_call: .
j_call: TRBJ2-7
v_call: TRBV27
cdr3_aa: CASSLGFNDEQYF
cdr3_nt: TGTGCCAGCAGTTTGGGCTTTAACGACGAGCAGTACTTC

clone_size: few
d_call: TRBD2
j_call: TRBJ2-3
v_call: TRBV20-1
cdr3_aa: CSARDELAGYTDTQYF
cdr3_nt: TGCAGTGCTAGAGACGAACTAGCGGGGTACACAGATACGCAGTATTTT

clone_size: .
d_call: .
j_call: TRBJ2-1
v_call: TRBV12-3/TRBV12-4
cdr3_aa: CASRDHYSPGEFF
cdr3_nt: TGTGCCAGCAGGGATCATTATTCACCCGGAGAGTTCTTC

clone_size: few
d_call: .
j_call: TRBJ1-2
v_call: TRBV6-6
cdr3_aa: CASGKLEGYTF
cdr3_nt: TGTGCCAGCGGAAAGCTTGAGGGCTACACCTTC

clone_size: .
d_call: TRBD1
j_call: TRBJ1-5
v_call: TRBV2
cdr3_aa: CASSGDREKNQPQHF
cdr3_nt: TGTGCCAGCAGCGGGGACAGGGAGAAAAATCAGCCCCAGCATTTT

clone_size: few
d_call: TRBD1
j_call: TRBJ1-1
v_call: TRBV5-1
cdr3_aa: CASSSSGTVNTEAFF
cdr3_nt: TGCGCCAGCAGTAGTTCCGGGACAGTGAACACTGAAGCTTTCTTT

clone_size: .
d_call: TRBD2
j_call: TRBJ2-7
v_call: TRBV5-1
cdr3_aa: CASSLETSGHYEQYF
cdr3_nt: TGCGCCAGCAGCTTGGAGACTAGCGGACACTACGAGCAGTACTTC

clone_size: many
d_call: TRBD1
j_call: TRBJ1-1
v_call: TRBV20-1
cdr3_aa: CSASGTGATEAFF
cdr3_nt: TGCAGTGCGTCCGGGACAGGGGCCACTGAAGCTTTCTTT

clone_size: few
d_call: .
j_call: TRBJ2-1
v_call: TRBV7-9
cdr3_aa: CASSFVQGGVNEQFF
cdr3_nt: TGTGCCAGCAGCTTTGTACAGGGTGGAGTCAATGAGCAGTTCTTC

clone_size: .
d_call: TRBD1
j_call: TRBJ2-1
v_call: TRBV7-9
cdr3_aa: CASSFGPSGTAFPFF
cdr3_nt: TGTGCCAGCAGCTTCGGTCCGTCCGGGACAGCGTTTCCGTTCTTC

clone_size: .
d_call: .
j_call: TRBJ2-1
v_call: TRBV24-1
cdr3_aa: CATSDSHEGGNEQFF
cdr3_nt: TGTGCCACCAGTGATTCCCACGAGGGTGGGAATGAGCAGTTCTTC

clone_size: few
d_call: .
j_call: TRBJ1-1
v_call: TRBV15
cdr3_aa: CATSSFLDSLNTEAFF
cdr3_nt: TGTGCCACCAGCAGCTTCCTGGACAGCTTGAACACTGAAGCTTTCTTT

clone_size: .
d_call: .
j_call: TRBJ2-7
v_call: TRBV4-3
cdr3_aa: CASSQARGSYEQYF
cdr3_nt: TGCGCCAGCAGCCAAGCCCGAGGGTCCTACGAGCAGTACTTC

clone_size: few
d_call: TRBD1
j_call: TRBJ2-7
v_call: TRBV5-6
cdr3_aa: CASSLPTGFEQYF
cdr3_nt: TGTGCCAGCAGCTTGCCGACAGGGTTCGAGCAGTACTTC

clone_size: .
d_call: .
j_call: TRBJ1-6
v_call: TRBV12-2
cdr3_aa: CASRFAIFTLHF
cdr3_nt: TGTGCAAGTCGCTTCGCGATCTTTACCCTCCACTTT

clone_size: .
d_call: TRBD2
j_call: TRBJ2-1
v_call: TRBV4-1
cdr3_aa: CASSQDWTSSYNEQFF
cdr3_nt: TGCGCCAGCAGCCAAGATTGGACTAGCTCCTACAATGAGCAGTTCTTC

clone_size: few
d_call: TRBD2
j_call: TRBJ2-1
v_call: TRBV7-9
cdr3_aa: CAPRELVGNEQFF
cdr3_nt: TGTGCCCCGCGGGAGCTGGTCGGAAATGAGCAGTTCTTC

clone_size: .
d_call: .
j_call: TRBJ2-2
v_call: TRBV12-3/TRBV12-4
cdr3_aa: CASSLIPTPRTAGELFF
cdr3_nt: TGTGCCAGCAGTTTAATTCCGACCCCACGAACAGCCGGGGAGCTGTTTTTT

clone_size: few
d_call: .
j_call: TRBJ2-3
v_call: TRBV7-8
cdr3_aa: CASSYIGTPSTDTQYF
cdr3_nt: TGTGCCAGCAGTTACATCGGGACTCCAAGCACAGATACGCAGTATTTT

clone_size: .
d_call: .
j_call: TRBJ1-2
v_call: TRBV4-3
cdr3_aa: CASSQDVGWQNGYTF
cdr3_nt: TGCGCCAGCAGCCAAGATGTAGGTTGGCAAAACGGCTACACCTTC

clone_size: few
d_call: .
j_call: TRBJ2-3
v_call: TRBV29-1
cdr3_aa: CSVRQRLQYF
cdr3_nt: TGCAGCGTTAGACAGCGCCTGCAGTATTTT

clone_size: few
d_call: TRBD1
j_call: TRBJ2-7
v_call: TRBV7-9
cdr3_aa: CASSATGSYEQYF
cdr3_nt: TGTGCCAGCAGCGCGACAGGGAGCTACGAGCAGTACTTC

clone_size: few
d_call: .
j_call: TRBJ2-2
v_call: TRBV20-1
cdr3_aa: CSARDVRAGELFF
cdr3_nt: TGCAGTGCTAGAGATGTGAGGGCCGGGGAGCTGTTTTTT

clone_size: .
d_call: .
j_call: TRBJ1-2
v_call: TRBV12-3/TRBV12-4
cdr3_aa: CASSLGHPLNGYTF
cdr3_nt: TGTGCCAGCAGTTTGGGGCACCCCCTGAATGGCTACACCTTC

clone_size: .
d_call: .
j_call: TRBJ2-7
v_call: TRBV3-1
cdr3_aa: CASSPDVNRDREQYF
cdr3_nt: TGTGCCAGCAGCCCGGACGTGAACCGGGACCGCGAGCAGTACTTC

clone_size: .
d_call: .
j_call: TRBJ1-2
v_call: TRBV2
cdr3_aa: CASTEGDYGYTF
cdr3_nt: TGTGCCAGCACTGAGGGAGACTATGGCTACACCTTC

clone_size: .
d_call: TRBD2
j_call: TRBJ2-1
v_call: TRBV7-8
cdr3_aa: CASSLGVAGRSYNEQFF
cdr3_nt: TGTGCCAGCAGCTTGGGAGTAGCGGGGCGCTCCTACAATGAGCAGTTCTTC

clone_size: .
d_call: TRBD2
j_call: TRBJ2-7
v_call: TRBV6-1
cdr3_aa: CASSIQGTRFSYEQYF
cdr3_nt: TGTGCCAGCAGTATCCAGGGGACTAGGTTCTCCTACGAGCAGTACTTC

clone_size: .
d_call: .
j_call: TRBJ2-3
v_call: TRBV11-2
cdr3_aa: CASSPGNTQYF
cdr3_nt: TGTGCCAGCAGCCCGGGGAATACGCAGTATTTT

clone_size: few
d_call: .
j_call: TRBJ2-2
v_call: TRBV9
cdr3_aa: CASSQGENTGELFF
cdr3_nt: TGTGCCAGCAGCCAGGGAGAGAACACCGGGGAGCTGTTTTTT

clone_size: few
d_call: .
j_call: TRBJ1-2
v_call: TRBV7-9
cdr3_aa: CASSLAAMAYTF
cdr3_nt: TGTGCCAGCAGCTTAGCGGCTATGGCCTACACCTTC

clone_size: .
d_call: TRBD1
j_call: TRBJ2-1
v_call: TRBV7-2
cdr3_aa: CASSLPRGREQFF
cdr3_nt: TGTGCCAGCAGCTTACCTAGGGGGCGGGAGCAGTTCTTC

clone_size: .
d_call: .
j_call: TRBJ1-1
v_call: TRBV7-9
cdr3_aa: CASSPTVRGTEAFF
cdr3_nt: TGTGCCAGCAGCCCAACTGTAAGGGGCACTGAAGCTTTCTTT

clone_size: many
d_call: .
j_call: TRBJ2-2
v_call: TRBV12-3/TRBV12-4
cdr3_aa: CASSSGELFF
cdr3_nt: TGTGCCAGCAGTTCCGGGGAGCTGTTTTTT

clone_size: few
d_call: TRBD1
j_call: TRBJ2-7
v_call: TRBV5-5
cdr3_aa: CASSPLGQVTSYEQYF
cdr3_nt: TGTGCCAGCAGCCCCCTGGGACAGGTCACCTCCTACGAGCAGTACTTC

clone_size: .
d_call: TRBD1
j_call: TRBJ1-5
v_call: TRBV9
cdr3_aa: CASSATGGREPQHF
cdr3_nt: TGTGCCAGCAGCGCGACAGGGGGGCGTGAGCCCCAGCATTTT

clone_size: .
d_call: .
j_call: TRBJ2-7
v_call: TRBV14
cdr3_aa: CARRTCSYEQYF
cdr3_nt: TGTGCCAGGCGGACCTGCTCCTACGAGCAGTACTTC

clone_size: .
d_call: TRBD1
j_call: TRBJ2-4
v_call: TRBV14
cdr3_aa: CASSQTPGTGDIQYF
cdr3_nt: TGTGCCAGCAGCCAAACACCCGGGACAGGGGACATTCAGTACTTC

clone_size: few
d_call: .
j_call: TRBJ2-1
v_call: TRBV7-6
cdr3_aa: CASSPGLHNEQFF
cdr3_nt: TGTGCCAGCAGCCCCGGACTGCACAATGAGCAGTTCTTC

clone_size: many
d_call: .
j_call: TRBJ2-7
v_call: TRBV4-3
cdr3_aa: CASSQDRQEVYEQYF
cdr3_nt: TGCGCCAGCAGCCAAGATAGACAGGAGGTCTACGAGCAGTACTTC

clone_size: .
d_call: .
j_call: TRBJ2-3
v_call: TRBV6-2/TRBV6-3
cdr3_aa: CASSYVASPNTQYF
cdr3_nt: TGTGCCAGCAGTTACGTTGCTAGTCCAAATACGCAGTATTTT

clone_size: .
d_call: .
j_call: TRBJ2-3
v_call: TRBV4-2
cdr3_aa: CASSQEGAPLDTQYF
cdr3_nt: TGTGCCAGCAGCCAGGAGGGGGCTCCTCTAGATACGCAGTATTTT

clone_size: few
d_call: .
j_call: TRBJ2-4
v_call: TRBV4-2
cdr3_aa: CASSQADSAKNIQYF
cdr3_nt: TGTGCCAGCAGCCAAGCGGACTCAGCCAAAAACATTCAGTACTTC

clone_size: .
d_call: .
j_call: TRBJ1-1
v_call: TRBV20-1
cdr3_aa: CSAEQGWNTEAFF
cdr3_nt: TGCAGTGCTGAACAGGGATGGAACACTGAAGCTTTCTTT